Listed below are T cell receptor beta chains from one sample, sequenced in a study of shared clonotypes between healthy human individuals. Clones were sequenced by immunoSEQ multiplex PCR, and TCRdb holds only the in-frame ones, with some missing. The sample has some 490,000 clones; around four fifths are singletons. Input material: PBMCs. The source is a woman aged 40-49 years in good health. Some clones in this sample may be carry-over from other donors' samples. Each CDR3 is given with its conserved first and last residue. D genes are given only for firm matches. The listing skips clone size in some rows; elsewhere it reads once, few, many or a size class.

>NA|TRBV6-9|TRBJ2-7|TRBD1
TGTGCCAGCAGTTACCCCCCGACAGGGGCTAGCTACGAGCAGTACTTC
CASSYPPTGASYEQYF
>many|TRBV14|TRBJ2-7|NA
TGTGCCAGCAGCCTGGGGACATTACCCTACGAGCAGTACTTC
CASSLGTLPYEQYF
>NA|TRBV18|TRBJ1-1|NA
TGTGCCAGCTCACCGGGTGCGACTGAAGCTTTCTTT
CASSPGATEAFF
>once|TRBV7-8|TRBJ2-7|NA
TGTGCCAGCAGCCACCGAGGGGGTGGGGCCTACGAGCAGTACTTC
CASSHRGGGAYEQYF
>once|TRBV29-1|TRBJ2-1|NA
TGCAGCGTTGAAGATTTTTTGTTGAACAGGGACCTTTCCTACAATGAGCAGTTCTTC
CSVEDFLLNRDLSYNEQFF
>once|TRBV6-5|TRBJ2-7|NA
TGTGCCAGCAGTTACCGCCTCAGGGGCTACGAGCAGTACTTC
CASSYRLRGYEQYF
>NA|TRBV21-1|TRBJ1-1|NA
TGTGCCATCTCAACAGGGGGCTGTACTGAAGCTTTCTTT
CAISTGGCTEAFF
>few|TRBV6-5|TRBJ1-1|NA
TGTGCCAGCAGCACAACGACAGAAATGAACACTGAAGCTTTCTTT
CASSTTTEMNTEAFF
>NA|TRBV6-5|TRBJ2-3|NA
TGTGCCAGCAGTTACTCCCGGGTAGCGCAGTATTTT
CASSYSRVAQYF
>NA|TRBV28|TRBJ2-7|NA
TGTGCCAGCAGTTCGAGCGGGCTTACTGACGAGCAGTACTTC
CASSSSGLTDEQYF
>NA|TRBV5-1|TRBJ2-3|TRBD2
TGCGCCAGCAGCCGTACTAGCGCCACAGATACGCAGTATTTT
CASSRTSATDTQYF
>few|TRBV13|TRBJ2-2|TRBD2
TGTGCCAGCAGCCTAGCGGGAGTCGGCTCTTACACCGGGGAGCTGTTTTTT
CASSLAGVGSYTGELFF
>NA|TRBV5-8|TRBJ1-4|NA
TGTGCCAGCAGCTTGGCAGGTCGGGGATTTAATGAAAAACTGTTTTTT
CASSLAGRGFNEKLFF
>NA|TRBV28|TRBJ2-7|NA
TGTGCCAGCGGGGACTCAGCCCTTTTGGGCGAGCAGTACTTC
CASGDSALLGEQYF
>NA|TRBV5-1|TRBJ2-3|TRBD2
TGCGCCAGCAGCACGGGACTAGCGGGACTAGATACGCAGTATTTT
CASSTGLAGLDTQYF
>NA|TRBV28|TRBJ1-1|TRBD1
TGTGCCAGCAGTCTATGGGGCAGGGGGCTGAACACTGAAGCTTTCTTT
CASSLWGRGLNTEAFF
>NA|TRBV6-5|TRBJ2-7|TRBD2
TGTGCCAGCAGTTCCCAGGGAGCGGGAGGCCACGAGCAGTACTTC
CASSSQGAGGHEQYF
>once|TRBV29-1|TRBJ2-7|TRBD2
TGCAGCGTCGGACTAGCGGGAGGCCACGAGCAGTACTTC
CSVGLAGGHEQYF
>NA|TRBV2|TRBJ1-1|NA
TGTGCCAGCAGTGAAGGCGGGGGCACTGAAGCTTTCTTT
CASSEGGGTEAFF
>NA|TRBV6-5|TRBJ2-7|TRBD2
TGTGCCAGCAGTTACCGCCCTAGCGGGAGCGAGTACGAGCAGTACTTC
CASSYRPSGSEYEQYF
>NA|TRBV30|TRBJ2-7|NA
TGTGCCTGGACCAGGGGGGGGAGGCTTAACGAGCAGTACTTC
CAWTRGGRLNEQYF
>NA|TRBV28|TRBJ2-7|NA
TGTGCCAGCAGTTTTATAGGGGCCTACGAGCAGTACTTC
CASSFIGAYEQYF
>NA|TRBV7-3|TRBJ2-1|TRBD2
TGTGCCAGCAAACCGGGTAGCGGGAGTTCCGATGAGCAGTTCTTC
CASKPGSGSSDEQFF
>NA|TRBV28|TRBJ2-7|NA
TGTGCCAGTACCCAATCCGGGAACCCGCGGGAGCAGTACTTC
CASTQSGNPREQYF
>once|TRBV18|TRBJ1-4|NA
TGTGCCAGCTCGCAATCGAATGAAAAACTGTTTTTT
CASSQSNEKLFF
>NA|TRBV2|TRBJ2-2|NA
TGTGCCCTAACAGGGTTGGACACCGGGGAGCTGTTTTTT
CALTGLDTGELFF
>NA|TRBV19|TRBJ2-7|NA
TGTGCCAGTAAACGGACGCATGGGAATTACGAGCAGTACTTC
CASKRTHGNYEQYF
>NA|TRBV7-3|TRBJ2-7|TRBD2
TGTGCCAGCAGCAAGGGACTAGCGGGAAATTACGAGCAGTACTTC
CASSKGLAGNYEQYF
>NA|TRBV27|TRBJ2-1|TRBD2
TGTGCCAGCAGTCCTAAACCCCGACTGACTAGCGGGACTGGGGATGAGCAGTTCTTC
CASSPKPRLTSGTGDEQFF
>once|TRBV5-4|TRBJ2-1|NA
TGTGCCAGCAGCTTGGACGCAGGGTCCTACAATGAGCAGTTCTTC
CASSLDAGSYNEQFF
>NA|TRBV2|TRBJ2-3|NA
TGTGCCAGCAGTATCAGGGGAGAGACAGATACGCAGTATTTT
CASSIRGETDTQYF
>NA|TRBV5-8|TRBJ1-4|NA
TGTGCCAGCAGCTTGGATGCTGAAAAACTGTTTTTT
CASSLDAEKLFF
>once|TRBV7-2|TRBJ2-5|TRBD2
TGTGCCAGCAGCCCGATGGGACTAGCGGAAGAGACCCAGTACTTC
CASSPMGLAEETQYF
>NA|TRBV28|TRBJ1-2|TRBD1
TGTGCCAGCAGAGGGACAGGACGTGGGTATGGCTACACCTTC
CASRGTGRGYGYTF
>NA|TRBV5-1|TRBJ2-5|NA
TGCGCCATCATCTCAGGGCACCAAGAGACCCAGTACTTC
CAIISGHQETQYF
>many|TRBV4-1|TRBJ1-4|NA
TGCGCCAGCAGCCAAGATGGTCGCCAGGGCCTTGCAACTAATGAAAAACTGTTTTTT
CASSQDGRQGLATNEKLFF
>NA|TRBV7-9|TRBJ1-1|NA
TGTGCCGGTAGGAAGGGAGGCGAAGCTTTCTTT
CAGRKGGEAFF
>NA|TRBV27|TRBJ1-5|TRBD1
TGTGCCAGCAGGGCAGGGGGTCAGCCCCAGCATTTT
CASRAGGQPQHF
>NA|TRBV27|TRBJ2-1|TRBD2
TGTGCCAGCAGTCGGACTAGCTCCTACAATGAGCAGTTCTTC
CASSRTSSYNEQFF
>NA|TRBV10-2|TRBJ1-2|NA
TGCGCCAGCATGTGGGAAACCAGCTATGGCTACACCTTC
CASMWETSYGYTF
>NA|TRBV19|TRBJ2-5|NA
TGTGCCAGTAGTATAGCGGGCAGCCCGGAGACCCAGTACTTC
CASSIAGSPETQYF
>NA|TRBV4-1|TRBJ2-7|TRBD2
TGCGCCAGCAGCCAAGCGTGGGTGGCCCTAGCGGGCCACCCTTACTACGAGCAGTACTTC
CASSQAWVALAGHPYYEQYF
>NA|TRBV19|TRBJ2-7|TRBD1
TGTGCCAGTAGTAATGGACAGGTTTCCTACGAGCAGTACTTC
CASSNGQVSYEQYF
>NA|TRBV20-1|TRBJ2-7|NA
TGCAGTGCTTCCGAGGCGCGGCGTCAGTACTTC
CSASEARRQYF
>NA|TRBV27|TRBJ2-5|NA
TGTGCCAGCAGTTTGGGTCGAGACAGCTCCGGGGAGACCCAGTACTTC
CASSLGRDSSGETQYF
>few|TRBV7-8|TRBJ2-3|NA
TGTGCCAGCAGCTTCCGAGGGGCTAGCACAGATACGCAGTATTTT
CASSFRGASTDTQYF
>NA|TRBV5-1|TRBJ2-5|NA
TGCGCCAGCAGCTTGGTTTCGCAAGAGACCCAGTACTTC
CASSLVSQETQYF
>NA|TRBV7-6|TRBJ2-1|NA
TGTGCCAGCAGCCCCCCGGGTAGCGGAAATGAGCAGTTCTTC
CASSPPGSGNEQFF
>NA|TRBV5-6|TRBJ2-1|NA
TGTGCCAGCAGCTTTAACGGATACAATGAGCAGTTCTTC
CASSFNGYNEQFF
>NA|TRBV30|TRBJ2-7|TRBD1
TGTGCCTGGAGTATAGGGGGCGATGTATACGAGCAGTACTTC
CAWSIGGDVYEQYF
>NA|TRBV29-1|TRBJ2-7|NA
TGCAGCGCAATTAGACAGGTTAGCTCCTACGAGCAGTACTTC
CSAIRQVSSYEQYF
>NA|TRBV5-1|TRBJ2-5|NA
TGCGCCAGCAGCTTGGTTGCGGACGAAGAGACCCAGTACTTC
CASSLVADEETQYF
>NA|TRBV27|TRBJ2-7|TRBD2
TGTGCCAGCAGTTCCCTTAGCGGGGACTCCTCCTACGAGCAGTACTTC
CASSSLSGDSSYEQYF
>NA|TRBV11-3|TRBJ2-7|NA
TGTGCCAGCTGTAATTGGTGTCTTTCCTACGAGCAGTACTTC
CASCNWCLSYEQYF
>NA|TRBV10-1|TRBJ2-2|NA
TGCGCCGTGGGACTGCCGAATGGCGGGGAGCTGTTTTTT
CAVGLPNGGELFF
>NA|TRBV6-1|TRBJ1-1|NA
TGTGCCAGCAGTCAAAGGGGAGGGAACACTGAAGCTTTCTTT
CASSQRGGNTEAFF
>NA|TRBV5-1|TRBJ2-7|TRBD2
TGCGCCAGCAGCTTGATGGGGCGGGAGAACGAGCAGTACTTC
CASSLMGRENEQYF
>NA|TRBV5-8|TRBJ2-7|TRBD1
TGTGCCAGCAGCCCCGGCTCGGGACAGGGGAACGAGCAGTACTTC
CASSPGSGQGNEQYF
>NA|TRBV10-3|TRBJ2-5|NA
TGTGCCATCAGTGAGTCAAGGGCGCAGGGGTTGGAGACCCAGTACTTC
CAISESRAQGLETQYF
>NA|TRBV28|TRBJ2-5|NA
TGTGCCAGCAGTTTAGTAGGAGAGACCCAGTACTTC
CASSLVGETQYF